The source of this TCR beta chain is a study of blood T cell repertoires in COVID-19. Generated by immunoSEQ multiplex PCR, the TCRdb table keeps only in-frame clones and is missing some. The table lists hundreds of thousands of clones, approximately 87% of them singletons. Germline trimming cut 3 bases from V and 4 bases from J; bases unmatched to any gene: 13. This CDR3 spans 20 amino acids. The germline gives CDR1 MNHEY, CDR2 SMNVEV (reference sequence). Material for sequencing was peripheral blood. The clonotype comes from a human donor in a cohort sampled during active COVID-19. The V and J genes are TRBV27 and TRBJ2-1; 15 bases match TRBD2. CDR3 nucleotides: TGTGCCAGCAGTTTGGCCCCGGGACTAGCGGGGGGCCGTAAATACAATGAGCAGTTCTTC. The encoded protein is CASSLAPGLAGGRKYNEQFF.